These T cell receptor beta chains were read from a single sample in a study of blood T cell repertoires in COVID-19. Produced via immunoSEQ multiplex PCR; TCRdb's table is partial and in-frame only. The table lists approximately 290,000 clones, around 90% of them singletons, with roughly 2% in the top ten. What was sequenced was peripheral blood. These receptors all come from a man between 18 and 35 years old with active or convalescent COVID-19. Both conserved end residues are part of each CDR3. A D gene is named only where the DNA matches it firmly. The size of a clone is reported for some rows only, either as once, few or many, or as a class for expanded clones.

D: TRBD1; V: TRBV25-1; J: TRBJ1-1; size: NA; CDR3: CASRGQGDTEAFF; DNA: TGTGCCAGCCGAGGACAGGGGGACACTGAAGCTTTCTTT
D: TRBD2; V: TRBV4-1; J: TRBJ2-2; size: NA; CDR3: CASSQGGREGDTGELFF; DNA: TGCGCCAGCAGCCAAGGAGGGCGGGAGGGAGACACCGGGGAGCTGTTTTTT
D: TRBD1; V: TRBV2; J: TRBJ1-3; size: NA; CDR3: CASSYDRGQGNTIYF; DNA: TGTGCCAGCAGTTACGACAGGGGGCAAGGAAACACCATATATTTT
D: NA; V: TRBV6-1; J: TRBJ1-1; size: NA; CDR3: CASSNGGYLAEAFF; DNA: TGTGCCAGCAGTAACGGGGGGTATTTGGCTGAAGCTTTCTTT
D: NA; V: TRBV4-1; J: TRBJ2-1; size: NA; CDR3: CASSQPWEQGRNEQFF; DNA: TGCGCCAGCAGCCAACCCTGGGAACAGGGCAGAAATGAGCAGTTCTTC
D: NA; V: TRBV7-6; J: TRBJ2-5; size: NA; CDR3: CASSSQGSKGSETQYF; DNA: TGTGCCAGCAGCTCACAGGGATCAAAGGGAAGTGAGACCCAGTACTTC
D: NA; V: TRBV7-9; J: TRBJ1-1; size: NA; CDR3: CASRSDTGGTEAFF; DNA: TGTGCCAGCAGGTCCGATACGGGGGGCACTGAAGCTTTCTTT
D: TRBD1; V: TRBV2; J: TRBJ1-2; size: NA; CDR3: CASSARWTGGEEGYTF; DNA: TGTGCCAGCAGTGCCCGTTGGACAGGGGGTGAAGAAGGCTACACCTTC
D: NA; V: TRBV4-1; J: TRBJ2-5; size: NA; CDR3: CASSQGPFTGRHQETQYF; DNA: TGCGCCAGCAGCCAAGGACCATTTACAGGAAGGCACCAAGAGACCCAGTACTTC
D: NA; V: TRBV2; J: TRBJ2-1; size: few; CDR3: CASIRTNYNEQFF; DNA: TGTGCCAGCATCCGGACAAACTACAATGAGCAGTTCTTC
D: NA; V: TRBV14; J: TRBJ1-2; size: NA; CDR3: CASSHDFTGYGGYTF; DNA: TGTGCCAGCAGCCATGACTTCACAGGGTATGGCGGCTACACCTTC